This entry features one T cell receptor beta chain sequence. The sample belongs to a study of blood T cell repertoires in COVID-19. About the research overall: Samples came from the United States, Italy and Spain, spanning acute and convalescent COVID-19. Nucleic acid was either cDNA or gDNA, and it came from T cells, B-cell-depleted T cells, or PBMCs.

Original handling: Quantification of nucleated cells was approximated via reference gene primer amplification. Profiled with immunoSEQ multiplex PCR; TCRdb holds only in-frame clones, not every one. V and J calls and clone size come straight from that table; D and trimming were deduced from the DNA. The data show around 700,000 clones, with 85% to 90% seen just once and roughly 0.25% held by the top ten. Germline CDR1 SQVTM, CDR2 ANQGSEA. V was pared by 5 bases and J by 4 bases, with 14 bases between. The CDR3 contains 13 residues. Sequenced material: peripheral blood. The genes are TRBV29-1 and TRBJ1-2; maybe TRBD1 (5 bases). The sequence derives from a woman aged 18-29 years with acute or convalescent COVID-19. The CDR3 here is CSVMGLRLYGYTF. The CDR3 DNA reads TGCAGCGTTATGGGACTACGACTCTATGGCTACACCTTC.